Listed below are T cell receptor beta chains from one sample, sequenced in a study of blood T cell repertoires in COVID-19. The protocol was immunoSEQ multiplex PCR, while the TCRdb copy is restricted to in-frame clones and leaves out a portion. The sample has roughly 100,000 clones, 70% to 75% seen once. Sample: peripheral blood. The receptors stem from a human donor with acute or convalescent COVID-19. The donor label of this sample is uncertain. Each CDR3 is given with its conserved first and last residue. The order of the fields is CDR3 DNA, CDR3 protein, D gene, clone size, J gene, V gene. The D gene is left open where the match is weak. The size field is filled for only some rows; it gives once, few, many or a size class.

cdr3_nt: TGCGCCAGCAGCCAAACAGGGGCCTCTGGAAACACCATATATTTT
cdr3_aa: CASSQTGASGNTIYF
d_call: TRBD1
clone_size: NA
j_call: TRBJ1-3
v_call: TRBV4-1

cdr3_nt: TGTGCCAGCAATGGGGACAGGGGCTATTACAATGAGCAGTTCTTC
cdr3_aa: CASNGDRGYYNEQFF
d_call: TRBD1
clone_size: NA
j_call: TRBJ2-1
v_call: TRBV2

cdr3_nt: TGTGCCAGCAGTTACGCAAGCGTCGGGGGGGATTCACCCCTCCACTTT
cdr3_aa: CASSYASVGGDSPLHF
d_call: NA
clone_size: NA
j_call: TRBJ1-6
v_call: TRBV6-2/TRBV6-3

cdr3_nt: TGTGCCAGCAGCCGGACAGGGGTCACTGAAGCTTTCTTT
cdr3_aa: CASSRTGVTEAFF
d_call: TRBD1
clone_size: NA
j_call: TRBJ1-1
v_call: TRBV5-4

cdr3_nt: TGTGCCAGTAGTATTGGACAGGGCCTTAACTATGGCTACACCTTC
cdr3_aa: CASSIGQGLNYGYTF
d_call: TRBD1
clone_size: NA
j_call: TRBJ1-2
v_call: TRBV19

cdr3_nt: TGCGCCAGCAGCCAGGGAAGCGTTAATGAAAAACTGTTTTTT
cdr3_aa: CASSQGSVNEKLFF
d_call: NA
clone_size: few
j_call: TRBJ1-4
v_call: TRBV5-1

cdr3_nt: TGTGCCATAGGGACAGGGGACTCCTACGAGCAGTACTTC
cdr3_aa: CAIGTGDSYEQYF
d_call: TRBD1
clone_size: NA
j_call: TRBJ2-7
v_call: TRBV10-3

cdr3_nt: TGCGCCAGCAGCCAACGGGACAGGGCGAGCAATCAGCCCCAGCATTTT
cdr3_aa: CASSQRDRASNQPQHF
d_call: TRBD1
clone_size: NA
j_call: TRBJ1-5
v_call: TRBV4-1

cdr3_nt: TGTGCCAGCAGTTCTGGGCAGGGTTATGGCTACACCTTC
cdr3_aa: CASSSGQGYGYTF
d_call: NA
clone_size: many
j_call: TRBJ1-2
v_call: TRBV12-3/TRBV12-4

cdr3_nt: TGCAGCGTTCCCCCAGGGGGTAGCGGGGGGGCATACAATGAGCAGTTCTTC
cdr3_aa: CSVPPGGSGGAYNEQFF
d_call: TRBD2
clone_size: NA
j_call: TRBJ2-1
v_call: TRBV29-1

cdr3_nt: TGCGCCAGCAGCACGGACAGGGGGTCTTACACCTACGAGCAGTACTTC
cdr3_aa: CASSTDRGSYTYEQYF
d_call: TRBD1
clone_size: NA
j_call: TRBJ2-7
v_call: TRBV5-1

cdr3_nt: TGTGCCAGCTCAACCGGACAGCTTGAGAATGAGCAGTTCTTC
cdr3_aa: CASSTGQLENEQFF
d_call: NA
clone_size: few
j_call: TRBJ2-1
v_call: TRBV18

cdr3_nt: TGTGCCATCAGTGCGTCCGGGACAGGGGACACCGGGGAGCTGTTTTTT
cdr3_aa: CAISASGTGDTGELFF
d_call: TRBD1
clone_size: NA
j_call: TRBJ2-2
v_call: TRBV10-3

cdr3_nt: TGTGCCAGCAGCCCAGGGGGCAGCTATGGCTACACCTTC
cdr3_aa: CASSPGGSYGYTF
d_call: TRBD1
clone_size: few
j_call: TRBJ1-2
v_call: TRBV5-4

cdr3_nt: TGTGCCAGCAGTGGCGGGACAGGGGGCATGGCAGATACGCAGTATTTT
cdr3_aa: CASSGGTGGMADTQYF
d_call: TRBD1
clone_size: once
j_call: TRBJ2-3
v_call: TRBV6-1

cdr3_nt: TGTGCCAGTAGCCGACAGACGGATCAGCCCCAGCATTTT
cdr3_aa: CASSRQTDQPQHF
d_call: NA
clone_size: few
j_call: TRBJ1-5
v_call: TRBV19

cdr3_nt: TGCGCCAGCAGCCTGGGTATGGCTACAGATACGCAGTATTTT
cdr3_aa: CASSLGMATDTQYF
d_call: NA
clone_size: once
j_call: TRBJ2-3
v_call: TRBV5-1

cdr3_nt: TGTGCCAGTAGTACTACAGGGGGTGACCAGTTCTTC
cdr3_aa: CASSTTGGDQFF
d_call: TRBD1
clone_size: NA
j_call: TRBJ2-1
v_call: TRBV19

cdr3_nt: TGTGCCAAACATGCAGACAGGGAAGAAGCTGAAGCTTTCTTT
cdr3_aa: CAKHADREEAEAFF
d_call: TRBD1
clone_size: once
j_call: TRBJ1-1
v_call: TRBV27

cdr3_nt: TGTGCCAGCTCACCCCGGGACAACTACTCTGGAAACACCATATATTTT
cdr3_aa: CASSPRDNYSGNTIYF
d_call: NA
clone_size: many
j_call: TRBJ1-3
v_call: TRBV18

cdr3_nt: TGTGCCAGCAGCGTGGGGACTCTCGGGACCCAGTACTTC
cdr3_aa: CASSVGTLGTQYF
d_call: NA
clone_size: NA
j_call: TRBJ2-5
v_call: TRBV9

cdr3_nt: TGTGCCAGCAGCGCGGGAGTCTCTGGAAACACCATATATTTT
cdr3_aa: CASSAGVSGNTIYF
d_call: NA
clone_size: NA
j_call: TRBJ1-3
v_call: TRBV5-6

cdr3_nt: TGTGCCAGCAGCCAACTCAGGGATTTGGAGACCCAGTACTTC
cdr3_aa: CASSQLRDLETQYF
d_call: NA
clone_size: NA
j_call: TRBJ2-5
v_call: TRBV3-1/TRBV3-2

cdr3_nt: TGTGCCAGCAGTTACTCCGGGACAGGGGCGGGCGAGCAGTACTTC
cdr3_aa: CASSYSGTGAGEQYF
d_call: TRBD1
clone_size: once
j_call: TRBJ2-7
v_call: TRBV6-5

cdr3_nt: TGTGCCAGCAGTGCGAGCTCCTATAATTCACCCCTCCACTTT
cdr3_aa: CASSASSYNSPLHF
d_call: NA
clone_size: NA
j_call: TRBJ1-6
v_call: TRBV28

cdr3_nt: TGCGCCAGCAGCCAAGCGGGGGATAACACTGAAGCTTTCTTT
cdr3_aa: CASSQAGDNTEAFF
d_call: NA
clone_size: NA
j_call: TRBJ1-1
v_call: TRBV4-1

cdr3_nt: TGTGCCTGGAGTGTACAGGGGTTGAGCCACACTGAAGCTTTCTTT
cdr3_aa: CAWSVQGLSHTEAFF
d_call: TRBD1
clone_size: NA
j_call: TRBJ1-1
v_call: TRBV30

cdr3_nt: TGTGCCAGTAGTGGGCGGACTATGAACACTGAAGCTTTCTTT
cdr3_aa: CASSGRTMNTEAFF
d_call: NA
clone_size: NA
j_call: TRBJ1-1
v_call: TRBV19

cdr3_nt: TGTGCCAGCAGCCGTCTACAGGGAAAGAACACTGAAGCTTTCTTT
cdr3_aa: CASSRLQGKNTEAFF
d_call: NA
clone_size: once
j_call: TRBJ1-1
v_call: TRBV3-1/TRBV3-2

cdr3_nt: TGCGCCAGCAGCCAGCGGACAGGGGACAATCAGCCCCAGCATTTT
cdr3_aa: CASSQRTGDNQPQHF
d_call: TRBD1
clone_size: NA
j_call: TRBJ1-5
v_call: TRBV4-1

cdr3_nt: TGTGCCAGCAGCTGGGGACAGCGAGAGGATACGCAGTATTTT
cdr3_aa: CASSWGQREDTQYF
d_call: TRBD1
clone_size: NA
j_call: TRBJ2-3
v_call: TRBV7-9

cdr3_nt: TGCAGCGTGGCGGACACCGCTAATGAAAAACTGTTTTTT
cdr3_aa: CSVADTANEKLFF
d_call: NA
clone_size: NA
j_call: TRBJ1-4
v_call: TRBV29-1

cdr3_nt: TGTGCCATCACGCCGGGACTAGCGGGGTGGAATGAGCAGTTCTTC
cdr3_aa: CAITPGLAGWNEQFF
d_call: TRBD2
clone_size: NA
j_call: TRBJ2-1
v_call: TRBV2

cdr3_nt: TGTGCCAGCATCTGGACAGGGGATAATGAAAAACTGTTTTTT
cdr3_aa: CASIWTGDNEKLFF
d_call: NA
clone_size: NA
j_call: TRBJ1-4
v_call: TRBV21-1

cdr3_nt: TGTGCCAGCACCTCCGGGGACAGGCCGTTCTATGGCTACACCTTC
cdr3_aa: CASTSGDRPFYGYTF
d_call: TRBD1
clone_size: NA
j_call: TRBJ1-2
v_call: TRBV27

cdr3_nt: TGTGCCAGCAGCGGTACAGGGTTGGTCGGGGAGCTGTTTTTT
cdr3_aa: CASSGTGLVGELFF
d_call: NA
clone_size: NA
j_call: TRBJ2-2
v_call: TRBV2

cdr3_nt: TGTGCCAGCAGCTTTGGGCAGGGGGCTTTCTTT
cdr3_aa: CASSFGQGAFF
d_call: NA
clone_size: NA
j_call: TRBJ1-1
v_call: TRBV11-2

cdr3_nt: TGTGCCAGCAGCGAGGGACTAGCGGGGGGGGAGCACGCAGATACGCAGTATTTT
cdr3_aa: CASSEGLAGGEHADTQYF
d_call: TRBD2
clone_size: NA
j_call: TRBJ2-3
v_call: TRBV11-3

cdr3_nt: TGCAGTGCTAGTGATGGGGCAGGTACCGGGGAGCTGTTTTTT
cdr3_aa: CSASDGAGTGELFF
d_call: NA
clone_size: many
j_call: TRBJ2-2
v_call: TRBV20-1

cdr3_nt: TGTGCCAGTAGTATGCCCAGGGGGCGGACTGAAGCTTTCTTT
cdr3_aa: CASSMPRGRTEAFF
d_call: TRBD1
clone_size: NA
j_call: TRBJ1-1
v_call: TRBV19

cdr3_nt: TGCGCCAGCAGCTCTAGCGGGGAGAGCTACGAGCAGTACTTC
cdr3_aa: CASSSSGESYEQYF
d_call: TRBD2
clone_size: few
j_call: TRBJ2-7
v_call: TRBV5-1